This TCR beta chain was captured by sequencing in a study of T cell repertoires in cytomegalovirus infection (dated by TCRdb to between 2018 and 2021). General notes on the study: Recently identified HLA-C-restricted CMV epitopes, whose presentation resists viral immunomodulation, were targeted by peptide stimulations together with well-studied HLA-B-restricted epitopes. Because public TCR beta signatures pointed to carriage of CMV infection together with the matching HLA type, the HLA type of each donor mattered for the analysis.

TCRdb names Illumina HiSeq 1500 as the instrument used. TCRdb took the public reads, trimmed them with fastp at Q25, ran MiXCR for clone calling and kept in-frame beta chains. CDR3 protein sequences are deduplicated, and each keeps its most common genes and DNA. For this sample the table gives about a million distinct CDR3 sequences, of which around 32% were detected only once. 13% of the sample lies in the top ten. The label giving this sample's treatment or condition can be read as: in vitro stimulation with specific CMV peptide epitopes to enrich CMV-specific T cells. Study-wide conclusions, independent of this receptor: The ex vivo response was dominated by HLA-C-restricted CMV-specific TCR beta clonotypes, which also provided the single most frequent clonotype in two of eight donors. In both this cohort and an independent cohort of some 380 donors, the cumulative frequency of public TCR beta family members distinguished carriers of CMV infection plus the relevant HLA type.

There are many counts of this clonotype. Its antigen remains unidentified. At one end the junction does not follow the germline gene, possibly because of a read error. The sequence was obtained from a human donor in good health (CMV status not recorded). Some clones in this sample may be carry-over from other donors' samples. Specimen: cultured CD8+ T cells from PBMCs, collected from culture after CMV antigen stimulation.

The bases are TGTGCCAGCAACTTAGGAGGATTTACTAACTATGGCTACACCTTC. Its coded protein is CASNLGGFTNYGYTF. The chain is assembled from TRBV7-9 and TRBJ1-2; the D gene is not confidently resolved. CDR1 and CDR2, looked up from the germline V gene (reference sequence), are SEHNR and FQNEAQ. The CDR3 runs 15 amino acids, cysteine and phenylalanine included. CDR3 DNA is the only sequence kept; it has 45 bases, read in frame from the first base.